Below are 22 T cell receptor beta chains sequenced from a single sample in a study of human T cells and chemical hapten exposure. As to time point: patch test 1, 2 weeks after DPC sensitization. Treatment noted: therapeutic diphenylcyclopropenone sensitization with weekly scalp DPC. TCRdb reanalysed the RACE reads using MiXCR and keeps one entry per CDR3 protein. The data hold tens of thousands of distinct CDR3 sequences, with roughly 7.1% observed a single time. The sequences come from whole blood, collected in connection with sensitization to the hapten diphenylcyclopropenone (DPC). The receptor set was obtained from a woman aged 25 to 39 with alopecia areata. Some clones in this sample may be carry-over from other donors' samples.

The table lists this clonotype with many counts. The rearrangement uses TRBV5-1 and TRBJ1-2; D uncertain. Germline loops: CDR1 SGHRS, CDR2 YFSETQ. V shed 0 bases and J shed 4 bases, with 13 bases lying between them. The CDR3 length is 15 residues. The DNA of the CDR3 is TGCGCCAGCAGCTTGGAGGAAGGGTCTCGCTATGGCTACACCTTC. Translation: CASSLEEGSRYGYTF.

J is TRBJ2-5 and V is TRBV12-3 or TRBV12-4; no firm D call. The CDR3 is made up of 12 amino acids. Trimming pared 6 bases from V and 5 bases from J, leaving 10 bases between. CDR3 loop: CASSRPPETQYF. In DNA form, the CDR3 reads TGTGCCAGCAGCCGACCCCCGGAGACCCAGTACTTC.

V and J are TRBV6-1 and TRBJ1-5; maybe TRBD1 (5 bases). V was cut by 7 bases and J by 3 bases, with 13 bases left in between. The germline V gene has CDR1 MNHNS and CDR2 SASEGT. This CDR3 has 14 amino acids. In nucleotides, the CDR3 is TGTGCCAGCACCACGACAGTGACCAATCAGCCCCAGCATTTT. It is translated as CASTTTVTNQPQHF.

V usage is TRBV7-9 and J usage is TRBJ1-5, with 10 bases fitting TRBD1. The germline V gene encodes CDR1 SEHNR and CDR2 FQNEAQ (reference sequence). The CDR3 spans 14 residues. After removal of 1 base from V and 7 bases from J, the junction contained 1 base not matched to a gene. The CDR3 loop is CASSLGQGAQPQHF. In DNA form, the CDR3 reads TGTGCCAGCAGCTTAGGACAGGGGGCCCAGCCCCAGCATTTT.

V gene TRBV25-1 combines with J gene TRBJ2-3, with a tentative D call TRBD1 (5 bases). The CDR3 loop spans 17 amino acids. Per the germline V gene, CDR1 is MGHDK and CDR2 is SYGVNS. The V end was cut by 1 base, the J end by 5 bases, with 19 bases between. As DNA, the CDR3 is TGTGCCAGCAGTGAATCCTTCGGCCAGGGCGAGGAAGATACGCAGTATTTT. Its translation is CASSESFGQGEEDTQYF.

This clonotype was recorded at least ten times. The rearrangement links TRBV15 to TRBJ1-5; D remains unclear. This CDR3 spans 15 amino acids. Germline-derived CDR1 and CDR2 are LNHNV and YYDKDF (reference sequence). Trimming left V 0 bases short and J 8 bases short, with 14 bases between. The CDR3, as DNA: TGTGCCACCAGCAGAGATGGATCGGCGGCGGAGCCCCAGCATTTT. Protein sequence: CATSRDGSAAEPQHF. Combining the CDR3 with reference TRBV15 and TRBJ1-5 gives the whole variable domain DAMVIQNPRYQVTQFGKPVTLSCSQTLNHNVMYWYQQKSSQAPKLLFHYYDKDFNNEADTPDNFQSRRPNTSFCFLDIRSPGLGDTAMYLCATSRDGSAAEPQHFGDGTRLSIL.

The table lists this clonotype with many counts. This chain connects TRBV11-3 to TRBJ2-2; D possibly uses TRBD1 or TRBD2 (5 bases each). Germline V lookup: CDR1 SGHNT, CDR2 YENEEA. V was cut by 4 bases and J by 1 base, with 13 bases left in between. The CDR3 consists of 16 residues. This CDR3 reads CASSSTWGKNTGELFF. In DNA, the CDR3 is TGTGCCAGCAGCTCAACCTGGGGGAAGAACACCGGGGAGCTGTTTTTT.

There are a few counts of this clonotype. This rearrangement joins TRBV6-5 to TRBJ2-3; the match to TRBD2 covers 10 bases. Germline V gene data show CDR1 as MNHEY and CDR2 as SVGAGI. Trimming at V came to 5 bases and at J to 3 bases, leaving 5 bases not matched to a gene. There are 15 residues in the CDR3. The CDR3 sequence: CASSIAGGWTDTQYF. The CDR3 bases are TGTGCCAGCAGTATAGCGGGGGGTTGGACAGATACGCAGTATTTT.

The sample holds many counts of this clonotype. The chain is built from TRBV29-1 and TRBJ1-2; the D is unclear. The germline CDR1 and CDR2 sequences are SQVTM and ANQGSEA. CDR3 size: 13 residues. Trimming shortened V by 7 bases and J by 0 bases, and 12 bases separated the two germline ends. CDR3 in DNA: TGCAGCGCTCAAGGACGTTCTAACTATGGCTACACCTTC. This sequence encodes CSAQGRSNYGYTF.

This clonotype has at least ten counts. This chain joins TRBV6-6 and TRBJ1-2; maybe TRBD1 (5 bases). Trimming stripped 2 bases from V and 2 bases from J, with 6 bases between. The CDR3 spans 13 residues. Germline V gene sequence: CDR1 MNHNY, CDR2 SVGAGI (reference sequence). This CDR3 reads CASSYDRNYGYTF. In DNA, the CDR3 is TGTGCCAGCAGTTACGACAGAAACTATGGCTACACCTTC.

This clonotype was counted many times. This chain connects TRBV12-3 or TRBV12-4 to TRBJ2-1; 7 positions agree with TRBD1. The CDR3 contains 15 residues. Trimming cost V 6 bases and J 0 bases; bases outside gene matches: 5. The CDR3: CASRRRDSSYNEQFF. The DNA of the CDR3 is TGTGCCAGCAGGAGACGGGACAGCTCCTACAATGAGCAGTTCTTC.

The V gene is TRBV20-1, the J gene TRBJ1-1; 8 bases line up with TRBD1. Germline V lookup: CDR1 DFQATT, CDR2 SNEGSKA (reference sequence). CDR3 length equals 18 residues. V was clipped by 1 base and J by 5 bases; unmatched bases: 18. The DNA for the CDR3 is TGCAGTGCTAGAGTGCCGGGGGACAGGTATTTTCCCGTGACTGAAGCTTTCTTT. The encoded protein is CSARVPGDRYFPVTEAFF.

This clonotype was detected ten times or more. V gene TRBV12-5 combines with J gene TRBJ2-7; TRBD1 agrees at 7 bases. This CDR3 has 13 residues. CDR1 LGHNT and CDR2 FRNRAP come from the germline V gene. Trimming removed 1 base from V and 3 bases from J; junction bases left unmatched: 0. This CDR3 is CASGLDRGYEQYF. DNA for the CDR3: TGTGCTAGTGGTTTGGACAGGGGCTACGAGCAGTACTTC.

This clonotype has just a few counts. The chain has TRBV3-1 and TRBJ2-3, with no clear D. The V gene lost 1 base and the J gene lost 4 bases, with 12 bases spanning the gap. CDR1 LGHDT and CDR2 YNNKEL come from the germline V gene (reference sequence). This CDR3 is 15 amino acids long. In DNA, the CDR3 is TGTGCCAGCAGCCAAGGGTCCAAAAGTTCAGATACGCAGTATTTT. Residues: CASSQGSKSSDTQYF.

This clonotype was found many times. V usage is TRBV7-2 and J usage is TRBJ1-5; perhaps TRBD1 as D (6 bases). Germline V gene data show CDR1 as SGHTA and CDR2 as FQGNSA. This CDR3 is 16 amino acids long. V was clipped by 5 bases and J by 5 bases, with 19 bases between them. CDR3 nucleotides: TGTGCCAGCAGCCATTATCTGGGGGCGGCAGATCAGCCCCAGCATTTT. Its protein is CASSHYLGAADQPQHF. Complete variable domain (other parts from reference TRBV7-2 and TRBJ1-5): GAGVSQSPSNKVTEKGKDVELRCDPISGHTALYWYRQSLGQGLEFLIYFQGNSAPDKSGLPSDRFSAERTGGSVSTLTIQRTQQEDSAVYLCASSHYLGAADQPQHFGDGTRLSIL.

The sample holds many counts of this clonotype. Relative to the germline gene, one junction end is altered; a read error may explain this. This rearrangement joins TRBV12-3 or TRBV12-4 to TRBJ2-1, with TRBD2 as a possible D gene (6 bases). This CDR3 contains 15 residues. In nucleotides, the CDR3 is TGTGCCAGCAGCTTAGCGGTGACAGCCTACAATGAGCAGTTCTTC. Residues: CASSLAVTAYNEQFF.

The table lists this clonotype with many counts. This chain uses TRBV27 with TRBJ1-6, with 9 bases identical to TRBD1. Germline-derived CDR1 and CDR2 are MNHEY and SMNVEV (reference sequence). The J segment lost 9 bases and the V segment lost 4 bases, leaving 7 bases of the junction unmatched. This CDR3 has 15 residues. CDR3 bases: TGTGCCAGCAGTTGGGACAGGGTTATTGGTTCACCCCTCCACTTT. Its protein is CASSWDRVIGSPLHF.

This clonotype was seen a handful of times. The chain couples TRBV20-1 to TRBJ1-1; D perhaps matches TRBD1 (5 bases). Trimming pared 6 bases from V and 7 bases from J, leaving 12 bases between. The CDR3 runs to 11 residues. Germline V lookup: CDR1 DFQATT, CDR2 SNEGSKA (reference sequence). CDR3: CSAPGVHEAFF. The CDR3 nucleotides read TGCAGTGCGCCGGGGGTCCATGAAGCTTTCTTT.

The chain employs TRBV7-6 and TRBJ1-1; 7 positions match TRBD1. Germline CDR1 reads SGHVS; CDR2 reads FNYEAQ. V dropped 5 bases and J dropped 2; count of bases not matched to a gene: 5. This CDR3 comprises 14 residues. CDR3 residues: CASSPGQANTEAFF. The DNA of the CDR3 is TGTGCCAGCAGCCCAGGACAGGCAAACACTGAAGCTTTCTTT. Full variable domain (rest looked up from reference TRBV7-6 and TRBJ1-1): GAGVSQSPRYKVTKRGQDVALRCDPISGHVSLYWYRQALGQGPEFLTYFNYEAQQDKSGLPNDRFSAERPEGSISTLTIQRTEQRDSAMYRCASSPGQANTEAFFGQGTRLTVV.

This clonotype was recorded a few times. V gene TRBV29-1 combines with J gene TRBJ1-1; the D is unclear. Germline V gene lookup returns CDR1 SQVTM and CDR2 ANQGSEA. This CDR3 spans 14 amino acids. V dropped 7 bases and J dropped 2 bases, with 17 bases sitting between them. This CDR3 reads CSGDKTGFNTEAFF. The CDR3 bases are TGCAGCGGAGATAAAACGGGATTCAACACTGAAGCTTTCTTT.

This clonotype has more than one count but fewer than ten. V usage is TRBV24-1 and J usage is TRBJ2-3, with a weak D call TRBD2 (5 bases). Deletions cut 9 bases from V and 6 bases from J, with 15 bases between. Germline CDR1 KGHDR, CDR2 SFDVKD. The CDR3 has 13 residues. The CDR3 DNA reads as TGTGCCACCGGCCGGACGGGGTCCGATACGCAGTATTTT. This sequence encodes CATGRTGSDTQYF.

The J gene is TRBJ1-1, the V gene TRBV14; weak D call: TRBD1 (6 bases). The CDR3 is 15 residues long. Germline V gives CDR1 SGHDN, CDR2 FVKESK. V was clipped by 2 bases and J by 2 bases, with 12 bases between them. CDR3 DNA sequence: TGTGCCAGCAGCCAAATGGACAGAGCAAACACTGAAGCTTTCTTT. Encoded protein: CASSQMDRANTEAFF.